These T cell receptor beta chains were read from a single sample in a study of T cells in narcolepsy. TCRdb keeps only in-frame clones here, not all; method: immunoSEQ multiplex PCR. The sample carries fewer than 40,000 clones, roughly 80% recorded once. The sample consisted of CD45RA- memory CD4+ T cells from PBMCs. The receptors originated from a human donor with narcolepsy. Each CDR3 is given with its conserved first and last residue. D genes are given only for firm matches. Size values are once, few and many counts, or a class for expanded clones, and some rows have none.

j_call clone_size v_call d_call cdr3_aa cdr3_nt
TRBJ2-3 - TRBV2 - CASKITTDTQYF TGTGCCAGCAAGATTACCACAGATACGCAGTATTTT
TRBJ2-7 - TRBV6-1 TRBD2 CASSRLAGDYEQYF TGTGCCAGCAGTAGACTAGCGGGAGACTACGAGCAGTACTTC
TRBJ1-2 - TRBV6-1 - CASLQFNYGYTF TGTGCCAGCTTACAGTTTAACTATGGCTACACCTTC
TRBJ2-7 - TRBV5-4 TRBD2 CASSLPSGSYEQYF TGTGCCAGCAGCCTGCCTAGCGGGAGCTACGAGCAGTACTTC
TRBJ2-3 - TRBV9 - CASSGLSSTDTQYF TGTGCCAGCAGCGGACTAAGCAGCACAGATACGCAGTATTTT
TRBJ2-1 - TRBV30 TRBD2 CAWIRAGGGYNEQFF TGTGCCTGGATCCGAGCGGGAGGGGGCTACAATGAGCAGTTCTTC
TRBJ1-2 - TRBV6-1 - CAHTPGRDYGYTF TGTGCCCATACCCCAGGCCGAGACTATGGCTACACCTTC
TRBJ2-3 - TRBV16 - CASSQSVANTDTQYF TGTGCCAGCAGCCAATCGGTAGCGAACACAGATACGCAGTATTTT
TRBJ1-1 - TRBV19 TRBD1 CASSPRGQGMGEAFF TGTGCCAGTAGTCCAAGGGGGCAGGGAATGGGTGAAGCTTTCTTT
TRBJ1-2 - TRBV5-6 - CASSSTAGGRFRDYGYTF TGTGCCAGCAGCTCCACTGCGGGTGGCCGTTTTCGGGACTATGGCTACACCTTC
TRBJ2-7 - TRBV11-3 - CASSPIRGLSYEQYF TGTGCCAGCAGCCCCATACGCGGGCTCTCCTACGAGCAGTACTTC
TRBJ2-5 - TRBV5-1 TRBD1 CASSRTGMYQETQYF TGCGCCAGCAGCCGGACAGGAATGTACCAAGAGACCCAGTACTTC
TRBJ1-1 - TRBV5-1 TRBD1 CASSTPGQGTEAFF TGCGCCAGCAGCACGCCGGGACAGGGTACTGAAGCTTTCTTT
TRBJ2-3 - TRBV7-9 - CASSRGETDTQYF TGTGCCAGCAGCCGCGGGGAAACAGATACGCAGTATTTT
TRBJ2-3 - TRBV4-3 TRBD1 CASSQDFDRGTDTQYF TGCGCCAGCAGCCAAGACTTCGACAGGGGCACAGATACGCAGTATTTT
TRBJ2-7 - TRBV29-1 TRBD2 CSVDIGLGEGQYF TGCAGCGTTGATATCGGCCTGGGGGAGGGGCAGTACTTC
TRBJ2-4 - TRBV5-6 - CASSKQVRWVRNKNIQYF TGTGCCAGCAGCAAACAGGTAAGGTGGGTAAGGAACAAAAACATTCAGTACTTC
TRBJ1-3 once TRBV28 - CASTRQGLRERNTIYF TGTGCCAGCACGCGGCAGGGCCTTCGGGAGAGAAACACCATATATTTT
TRBJ1-1 - TRBV6-6 - CAGSYDVNTEAFF TGTGCCGGCAGTTACGACGTTAACACTGAAGCTTTCTTT
TRBJ2-2 - TRBV5-4 - CASSLGWGTNTGELFF TGTGCCAGCAGCTTGGGTTGGGGGACGAACACCGGGGAGCTGTTTTTT
TRBJ1-1 - TRBV25-1 TRBD1 CASSEVGQGEAFF TGTGCCAGCAGTGAAGTTGGACAGGGTGAGGCTTTCTTT
TRBJ1-5 once TRBV2 TRBD1 CASSGTGGNQPQHF TGTGCCAGCAGTGGGACAGGGGGAAATCAGCCCCAGCATTTT
TRBJ2-1 few TRBV15 - CATSRGDRSGNNEQFF TGTGCCACCAGCAGGGGAGACAGGAGCGGGAACAATGAGCAGTTCTTC
TRBJ2-7 - TRBV6-1 - CASTRVGLSYEQYF TGTGCCAGCACGAGGGTTGGGCTCTCCTACGAGCAGTACTTC
TRBJ1-2 - TRBV7-3 - CASSLTASGSYGYTF TGTGCCAGCAGCTTAACGGCCAGCGGCAGTTATGGCTACACCTTC
TRBJ2-7 - TRBV5-4 TRBD1 CATQTGPDSYEQYF TGTGCCACCCAGACAGGGCCTGACTCCTACGAGCAGTACTTC
TRBJ2-7 - TRBV6-5 - CASRPGGTVTYEQYF TGTGCCAGCAGACCCGGCGGGACGGTCACCTACGAGCAGTACTTC
TRBJ1-2 - TRBV7-2 - CASSLEGGRVNGYTF TGTGCCAGCAGCTTAGAGGGGGGCAGGGTAAATGGCTACACCTTC
TRBJ2-7 - TRBV5-1 TRBD2 CASSLDGTSIYEQYF TGCGCCAGCAGCTTGGACGGGACTAGTATCTACGAGCAGTACTTC
TRBJ2-2 - TRBV15 TRBD1 CATSRDNGQGGLFF TGTGCCACCAGCAGAGATAACGGACAGGGCGGACTGTTTTTT
TRBJ2-3 - TRBV7-3 TRBD2 CASSPGLASPDTQYF TGTGCCAGCAGTCCCGGACTAGCATCCCCAGATACGCAGTATTTT
TRBJ2-2 - TRBV5-4 TRBD1 CASRTGTGRSGELFF TGTGCCAGCAGGACCGGGACAGGGCGATCCGGGGAGCTGTTTTTT
TRBJ2-5 - TRBV5-1 - CASSLVEKETQYF TGCGCCAGCAGCTTGGTAGAAAAAGAGACCCAGTACTTC
TRBJ1-5 once TRBV4-1 - CASSQPVKPGDQPQHF TGCGCCAGCAGCCAACCAGTAAAACCTGGGGATCAGCCCCAGCATTTT
TRBJ1-1 - TRBV15 TRBD1 CATTGQGNTEAFF TGTGCCACCACCGGACAGGGGAACACTGAAGCTTTCTTT
TRBJ2-3 - TRBV7-2 - CASSRDRRLNFRTQYF TGTGCCAGCAGCCGGGATAGGCGCCTCAATTTTCGTACGCAGTATTTT
TRBJ1-2 - TRBV6-1 - CASSVAADYGYTF TGTGCCAGCAGTGTAGCGGCAGACTATGGCTACACCTTC